Below are 4 T cell receptor beta chains sequenced from a single sample in a study of T cell repertoires in cytomegalovirus infection. TCRdb re-called the reads through MiXCR, storing one row per CDR3 protein. The data hold roughly 720,000 distinct CDR3 sequences, with under 40% observed a single time. The sequenced sample was PBMCs. The receptors were sampled from a human donor in good health (CMV status not recorded). Some clones in this sample may be carry-over from other donors' samples.

This clonotype was seen repeatedly, ten times or more. The V and J genes are TRBV7-8 and TRBJ1-5, with a weak D call TRBD1 (5 bases). Trimming cost V 5 bases and J 0 bases, with 26 bases left between them. The CDR3 contains 20 residues. The germline CDR1 and CDR2 sequences are SGHVS and FQNEAQ. DNA for the CDR3: TGTGCCAGCAGCCCCCGATCGAGCTTTCGGGACTCCTCTAGCAATCAGCCCCAGCATTTT. As protein: CASSPRSSFRDSSSNQPQHF.

Regarding this clonotype: It is likely a read error, because the conserved phenylalanine at the end of the CDR3 is missing. This sequence joins TRBV10-3 and TRBJ2-1, with D possibly TRBD1 on 6 matching bases. This CDR3 has 15 residues. Germline assignment: CDR1 ENHRY and CDR2 SYGVKD. The V and J ends lost 6 bases and 1 base respectively, with 13 bases between them. CDR3 loop: CAIRDKGVSYNEQFV. CDR3 coding DNA: TGTGCCATCAGGGATAAGGGGGTGTCCTACAATGAGCAGTTCGTA.

V gene TRBV19 combines with J gene TRBJ1-4; D is uncertain. Germline-derived CDR1 and CDR2 are LNHDA and SQIVND (reference sequence). V lost 4 bases, J lost 8 bases, and 5 bases lay in between. CDR3 length: 11 residues. The CDR3 coding sequence is TGTGCCAGTAGTAACGGGGAAAAACTGTTTTTT. Protein product: CASSNGEKLFF.

This clonotype appeared once. The V and J genes are TRBV5-6 and TRBJ2-3; D is possibly TRBD1 (6 bases). The CDR3 extends over 15 amino acids. The V gene lost 4 bases and the J gene lost 4 bases, with 16 bases spanning the gap. CDR1 is SGHDT and CDR2 is YYEEEE in the germline V gene. CDR3 loop: CASSLTGDKADTQYF. The CDR3 coding sequence is TGTGCCAGCAGCCTCACCGGGGACAAGGCAGATACGCAGTATTTT.